This passage covers 19 T cell receptor beta chains from one sample sequenced in a study of T cells in Graves' hyperthyroidism and ophthalmopathy. RNA transcripts gave rise to amplified TCR beta CDR3 regions. Primed by the HTBI set, a first-round RT-PCR was run on the TCR CDR3. TCRdb independently ran MiXCR on the multiplex PCR reads; one entry per CDR3 protein. Of a few hundred thousand distinct CDR3 sequences listed, about 17% are singletons. The source material was blood. These TCRs come from a middle-aged man with Graves' hyperthyroidism.

The gene calls are TRBV2 and TRBJ1-1; no reliable D call. This CDR3 is built from 13 residues. V lost 7 bases, J lost 0 bases, and 9 bases lay in between. Per the germline V gene, CDR1 is SNHLY and CDR2 is FYNNEI. The CDR3: CASMARMNTEAFF. The CDR3 DNA is TGTGCCAGCATGGCCAGAATGAACACTGAAGCTTTCTTT.

This clonotype was detected a few times. The rearrangement uses TRBV15 and TRBJ2-3; either TRBD1 or TRBD2 may fit D (7 bases each). Germline loops: CDR1 LNHNV, CDR2 YYDKDF (reference sequence). V shed 0 bases and J shed 5 bases, with 15 bases lying between them. The CDR3 loop spans 16 amino acids. Here the CDR3 DNA reads TGTGCCACCAGCAGAGATTTGGGAGGGGGCGAAGATACGCAGTATTTT. Its protein product is CATSRDLGGGEDTQYF.

There are many counts of this clonotype. This chain links TRBV20-1 with TRBJ1-6, with D tentatively TRBD1 (5 bases). Germline V gives CDR1 DFQATT, CDR2 SNEGSKA (reference sequence). The germline V and J ends were trimmed by 2 bases and 11 bases, with 22 bases remaining between them. The CDR3 consists of 16 residues. CDR3 residues: CSARPPEGVGGAPLHF. The CDR3 nucleotides read TGCAGTGCTAGACCCCCGGAAGGGGTGGGTGGGGCACCCCTCCACTTT.

Ten or more counts support this clonotype. The rearrangement uses TRBV6-1 and TRBJ2-7; tentatively, D is TRBD2 (7 bases). Trimming removed 5 bases at V and 6 bases at J, with 17 bases between. Germline CDR1 reads MNHNS; CDR2 reads SASEGT. The CDR3 sequence is 14 residues long. The DNA of the CDR3 is TGTGCCAGCAGTCCCGGGGGGCCCCCCGGCGAGCAGTACTTC. Translated: CASSPGGPPGEQYF.

Worth noting for this clonotype: With a much larger clone just one base away, this may be a read error. CDR3 in DNA: TGTGCCAGCTCACCACCTGGTGACGAGCAGTACTTC. Encoded protein: CASSPPGDEQYF. V gene TRBV18 combines with J gene TRBJ2-7; D gene ambiguous. V was pared by 0 bases and J by 5 bases, with 5 bases between. CDR1 is KGHSH and CDR2 is LQKENI in the germline V gene. CDR3 length equals 12 residues.

This chain uses TRBV10-3 with TRBJ2-7; unclear D gene. Trimming cost V 5 bases and J 0 bases, with 5 bases left between them. Germline lookup yields CDR1 ENHRY and CDR2 SYGVKD. The CDR3 extends over 12 amino acids. For the CDR3, the DNA is TGTGCCATCAGTTCCTACTCCTACGAGCAGTACTTC. It encodes CAISSYSYEQYF.

This clonotype occurred a few times. This sequence joins TRBV18 and TRBJ1-2; a possible D gene is TRBD1 (6 bases). The CDR3 consists of 15 residues. V lost 5 bases to trimming and J lost 0 bases, with 13 bases between them. Germline CDR1 and CDR2: KGHSH and LQKENI. CDR3 bases: TGTGCCAGCTCAGTCTGGACAGCTCCTAACTATGGCTACACCTTC. It translates to CASSVWTAPNYGYTF.

This clonotype was observed many times. V and J are TRBV29-1 and TRBJ2-3, with D maybe TRBD2 (7 bases). Trimming shortened V by 4 bases and J by 0 bases, and 11 bases separated the two germline ends. The CDR3 totals 14 residues. Germline CDR1 SQVTM, CDR2 ANQGSEA. CDR3 protein: CSVGAGASTDTQYF. DNA for the CDR3: TGCAGCGTTGGGGCGGGGGCGAGCACAGATACGCAGTATTTT.

This clonotype was seen many times. The V call is TRBV7-9, the J call TRBJ2-7; D is uncertain. Germline V gene data show CDR1 as SEHNR and CDR2 as FQNEAQ (reference sequence). This CDR3 comprises 14 residues. Trimming cost V 4 bases and J 2 bases, with 12 bases left between them. CDR3 DNA sequence: TGTGCCAGCAGCTCTAGGTCGCATACCTACGAGCAGTACTTC. Its protein product is CASSSRSHTYEQYF.

The sample holds many counts of this clonotype. This rearrangement joins TRBV3-1 to TRBJ2-3; 8 nucleotides match TRBD2. The CDR3 consists of 15 residues. V gave up 4 bases and J gave up 5 bases; unmatched junction bases: 8. CDR1 and CDR2 from the germline V gene are LGHDT and YNNKEL (reference sequence). The CDR3 region has the DNA TGTGCCAGCAGCCTCACGGGGGGGCCCGAAGATACGCAGTATTTT. It yields the protein CASSLTGGPEDTQYF.

This clonotype has at least ten counts. V is TRBV7-2 and J is TRBJ1-2; weak D call: TRBD1 (5 bases). The length of the CDR3 is 14 residues. Between the trimmed V and J ends, which lost 5 bases and 3 bases, there was a span of 13 bases. Germline V gene data show CDR1 as SGHTA and CDR2 as FQGNSA. The CDR3 region is CASSQGTNYYGYTF. CDR3 bases: TGTGCCAGCAGCCAAGGGACCAACTACTATGGCTACACCTTC.

This clonotype showed up many times. This chain joins TRBV5-1 and TRBJ2-3; TRBD1 might be the D (5 bases). V was cut by 0 bases and J by 2 bases, with 10 bases left in between. The CDR3 is 15 amino acids. In germline, CDR1 is SGHRS, CDR2 YFSETQ. The CDR3 nucleotides are TGCGCCAGCAGCTTGGAGGGGTCACTCACAGATACGCAGTATTTT. Its translation: CASSLEGSLTDTQYF.

This chain uses TRBV7-2 with TRBJ2-5; 10 bases map to TRBD2. CDR3 length equals 15 residues. Germline V gene lookup returns CDR1 SGHTA and CDR2 FQGNSA. V lost 5 bases, J lost 4 bases, and 7 bases stayed unmatched. The CDR3 protein is CASSPNPSGRETQYF. As DNA, the CDR3 is TGTGCCAGCAGCCCTAACCCTAGCGGGAGAGAGACCCAGTACTTC.

The sample holds many counts of this clonotype. V gene TRBV5-8 combines with J gene TRBJ2-1; D is possibly TRBD1 (5 bases). Germline values: CDR1 SGHTS, CDR2 YDEGEE. This CDR3 has 14 amino acids. Trimming pared 3 bases from V and 10 bases from J, leaving 17 bases between. The CDR3: CASSSLVGRDEQFF. CDR3 coding DNA: TGTGCCAGCAGCTCACTCGTGGGGCGAGACGAGCAGTTCTTC. The full variable domain, its missing parts supplied by reference TRBV5-8 and TRBJ2-1, is EAGVTQSPTHLIKTRGQQATLRCSPISGHTSVYWYQQALGLGLQFLLWYDEGEERNRGNFPPRFSGRQFPNYSSELNVNALELEDSALYLCASSSLVGRDEQFFGPGTRLTVL.

This clonotype was picked up many times. This chain uses TRBV6-2 or TRBV6-3 with TRBJ2-7, with D possibly matching TRBD2 (5 bases). The CDR3 is 14 amino acids. V was shortened by 4 bases and J by 2 bases, with 12 bases between the two germline ends. Looked up from germline, CDR1 is MNHEY and CDR2 is SVGEGT. The CDR3, as DNA: TGTGCCAGCAGTTTTTCCGGGATAGCCTACGAGCAGTACTTC. It encodes CASSFSGIAYEQYF.

This clonotype has a count of ten or more. The DNA of the CDR3 is TGTGCCAGCAGTTTGTCGGGACGTTCACCCCTCCACTTT. Translated: CASSLSGRSPLHF. The rearrangement uses TRBV28 and TRBJ1-6; tentative D call: TRBD1 (5 bases). CDR3 size: 13 residues. CDR1 is MDHEN and CDR2 is SYDVKM in the germline V gene. Trimming left V 3 bases short and J 9 bases short, with 9 bases between. Drawing the rest from reference TRBV28 and TRBJ1-6, the complete variable domain is DVKVTQSSRYLVKRTGEKVFLECVQDMDHENMFWYRQDPGLGLRLIYFSYDVKMKEKGDIPEGYSVSREKKERFSLILESASTNQTSMYLCASSLSGRSPLHFGNGTRLTVT.

This clonotype was picked up a small number of times. The chain couples TRBV5-1 to TRBJ1-4; D is undetermined. The CDR3 covers 14 residues. V was pared by 5 bases and J by 0 bases, with 8 bases between. Germline V gene sequence: CDR1 SGHRS, CDR2 YFSETQ. CDR3 amino acids: CASRPRATNEKLFF. The CDR3 bases are TGCGCCAGCAGACCGAGGGCAACTAATGAAAAACTGTTTTTT.

Many counts were recorded for this clonotype. V is TRBV2 and J is TRBJ2-4, with a tentative D call TRBD1 (6 bases). CDR1 SNHLY and CDR2 FYNNEI come from the germline V gene. The CDR3 is 13 residues long. The V end was cut by 8 bases, the J end by 3 bases, with 11 bases between. The CDR3 nucleotides read TGTGCCAGCTTCCGGGACAACAAAAACATTCAGTACTTC. It specifies CASFRDNKNIQYF.

This chain joins TRBV20-1 and TRBJ2-7; unclear D gene. Germline-derived CDR1 and CDR2 are DFQATT and SNEGSKA (reference sequence). The CDR3 is 12 residues long. Trimming pared 4 bases from V and 1 base from J, leaving 8 bases between. CDR3: CSANPESYEQYF. The CDR3 bases are TGCAGTGCTAATCCAGAGTCCTACGAGCAGTACTTC.